What follows are 4 T cell receptor beta chains derived from one specimen sequenced in a study of cytomegalovirus exposure and HLA in healthy donors. The PCR contained 60 Vbeta and 13 Jbeta primers. Profiling relied on immunoSEQ multiplex PCR, and the TCRdb table lists in-frame clones only, not all of them. The sample carries some 160,000 clones, 84% recorded once. The sequenced sample was PBMCs. These TCRs come from a boy aged 2 to 10 in good health and CMV-seronegative.

This chain connects TRBV28 to TRBJ1-1, with a possible D match to TRBD1 (6 bases). The CDR3 length is 14 residues. Germline-derived CDR1 and CDR2 are MDHEN and SYDVKM. V was trimmed by 1 base and J by 10 bases, leaving 16 bases between them. This CDR3 is CASSLLAGTSRAFF. CDR3 sequence (DNA): TGTGCCAGCAGTTTATTGGCAGGGACATCGAGAGCTTTCTTT.

There are a few counts of this clone. This chain uses TRBV6-1 with TRBJ1-1; tentatively, D is TRBD1 (5 bases). This CDR3 is 15 amino acids long. V was shortened by 1 base and J by 4 bases, with 13 bases between the two germline ends. Per the germline V gene, CDR1 is MNHNS and CDR2 is SASEGT. In nucleotides, the CDR3 is TGTGCCAGCAGTGAAGAGGCACGGGGGACCACTGAAGCTTTCTTT. It is translated as CASSEEARGTTEAFF.

The rearrangement joins TRBV7-9 to TRBJ1-4; the D gene is possibly TRBD1 (5 bases). CDR3 size: 15 residues. Trimming took off 4 bases at V and 0 bases at J, with 9 bases between the two ends. The germline V gene has CDR1 SEHNR and CDR2 FQNEAQ (reference sequence). The CDR3 is CASSWGVATNEKLFF. DNA of the CDR3: TGTGCCAGCAGCTGGGGGGTCGCAACTAATGAAAAACTGTTTTTT.

A few counts support this clone. The chain has TRBV6-1 and TRBJ1-2, with TRBD1 matching 7 bases. The CDR3 loop spans 13 amino acids. Germline CDR1 MNHNS, CDR2 SASEGT. V lost 8 bases, J lost 4 bases, and 7 bases stayed unmatched. CDR3 amino acids: CASGTKGAYGYTF. The CDR3 DNA follows: TGTGCCAGCGGAACGAAGGGGGCCTATGGCTACACCTTC.